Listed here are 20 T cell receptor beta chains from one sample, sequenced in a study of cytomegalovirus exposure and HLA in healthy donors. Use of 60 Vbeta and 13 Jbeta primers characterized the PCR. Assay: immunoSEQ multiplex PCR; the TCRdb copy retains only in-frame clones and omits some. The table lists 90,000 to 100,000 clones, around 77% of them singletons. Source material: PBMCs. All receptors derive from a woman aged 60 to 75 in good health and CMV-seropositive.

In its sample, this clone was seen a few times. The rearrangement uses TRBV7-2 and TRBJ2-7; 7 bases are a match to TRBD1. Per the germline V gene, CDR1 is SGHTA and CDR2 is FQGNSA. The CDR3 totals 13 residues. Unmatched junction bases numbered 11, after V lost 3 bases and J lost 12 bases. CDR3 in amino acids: CASSFTGESKGYF. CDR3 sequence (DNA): TGTGCCAGCAGCTTTACAGGGGAATCGAAGGGGTACTTC.

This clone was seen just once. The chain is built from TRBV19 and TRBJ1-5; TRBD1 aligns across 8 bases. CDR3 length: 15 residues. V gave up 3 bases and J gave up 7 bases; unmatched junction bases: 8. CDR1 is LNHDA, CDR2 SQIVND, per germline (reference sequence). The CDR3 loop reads CASSMGRGREQPQHF. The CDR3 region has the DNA TGTGCCAGTAGTATGGGCAGGGGGCGGGAGCAGCCCCAGCATTTT.

Here the CDR3 reads CASSLVLPQSGNTIYF. DNA of the CDR3: TGTGCCAGCAGCTTAGTTCTGCCCCAGTCGGGAAACACCATATATTTT. The chain has TRBV7-9 and TRBJ1-3; D gene ambiguous. CDR3 length: 16 amino acids. V lost 1 base and J lost 4, with 14 bases in between. From germline, CDR1 is SEHNR and CDR2 FQNEAQ (reference sequence).

CDR3 in DNA: TGTGCCAGCAGCCCGAGACAGGCTAGTAGCAATCAGCCCCAGCATTTT. Translating it yields CASSPRQASSNQPQHF. This chain connects TRBV6-6 to TRBJ1-5, with D perhaps matching TRBD1 (6 bases). The germline V gene encodes CDR1 MNHNY and CDR2 SVGAGI (reference sequence). Trimming shortened V by 6 bases and J by 0 bases, and 15 bases separated the two germline ends. The CDR3 sequence is 16 residues long.

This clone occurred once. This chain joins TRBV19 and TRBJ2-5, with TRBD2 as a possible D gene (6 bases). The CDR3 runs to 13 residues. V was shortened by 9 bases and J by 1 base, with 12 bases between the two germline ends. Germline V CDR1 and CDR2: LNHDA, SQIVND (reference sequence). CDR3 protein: CASGTGLQETQYF. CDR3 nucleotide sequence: TGTGCCAGCGGGACTGGCCTCCAAGAGACCCAGTACTTC.

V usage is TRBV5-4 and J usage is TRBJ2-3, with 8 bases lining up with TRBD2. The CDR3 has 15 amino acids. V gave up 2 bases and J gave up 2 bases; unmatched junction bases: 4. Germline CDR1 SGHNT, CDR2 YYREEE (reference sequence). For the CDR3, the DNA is TGTGCCAGCAGCTTCCATAGCGGGATCACAGATACGCAGTATTTT. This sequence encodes CASSFHSGITDTQYF.

CDR3 in DNA: TGTGCCAGCAGTGACTCCGGGGGAGGGGCCAATGAGCAGTTCTTC. This sequence encodes CASSDSGGGANEQFF. The chain is built from TRBV6-4 and TRBJ2-1; 7 bases match TRBD2. V lost 0 bases to trimming and J lost 6 bases; unmatched junction nucleotides: 5. CDR3 size: 15 residues. The germline gives CDR1 MRHNA, CDR2 SNTAGT.

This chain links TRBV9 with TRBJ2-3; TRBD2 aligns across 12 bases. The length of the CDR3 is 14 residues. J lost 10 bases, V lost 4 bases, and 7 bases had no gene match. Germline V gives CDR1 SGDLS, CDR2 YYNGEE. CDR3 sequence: CASSPRLAGVAQYF. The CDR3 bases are TGTGCCAGCAGCCCTAGACTAGCGGGAGTAGCGCAGTATTTT.

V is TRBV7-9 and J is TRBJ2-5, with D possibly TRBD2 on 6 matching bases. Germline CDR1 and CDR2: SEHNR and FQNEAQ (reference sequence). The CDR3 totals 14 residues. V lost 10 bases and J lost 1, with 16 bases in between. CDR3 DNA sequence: TGTGCCACGCACGGGGGAAGCGGCCAAGAGACCCAGTACTTC. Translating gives CATHGGSGQETQYF.

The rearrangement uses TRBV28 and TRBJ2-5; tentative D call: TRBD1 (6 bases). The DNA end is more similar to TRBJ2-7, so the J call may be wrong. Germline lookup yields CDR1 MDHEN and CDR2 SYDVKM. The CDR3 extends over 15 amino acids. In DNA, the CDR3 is TGTGCCAGCAGCGCCCTAGGGACAAGCTCTCACGAGCAGTACTTC. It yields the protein CASSALGTSSHEQYF.

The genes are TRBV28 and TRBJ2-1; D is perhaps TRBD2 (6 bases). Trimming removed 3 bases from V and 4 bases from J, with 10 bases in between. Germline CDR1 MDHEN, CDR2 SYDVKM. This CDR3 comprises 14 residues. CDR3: CASSLRGFYNEQFF. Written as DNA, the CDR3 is TGTGCCAGCAGTTTGCGGGGATTTTACAATGAGCAGTTCTTC.

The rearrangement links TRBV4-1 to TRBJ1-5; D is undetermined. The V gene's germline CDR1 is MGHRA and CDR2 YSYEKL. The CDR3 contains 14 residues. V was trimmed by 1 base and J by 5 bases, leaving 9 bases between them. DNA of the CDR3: TGCGCCAGCAGCCAAGGTGTGGCACATCAGCCCCAGCATTTT. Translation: CASSQGVAHQPQHF.

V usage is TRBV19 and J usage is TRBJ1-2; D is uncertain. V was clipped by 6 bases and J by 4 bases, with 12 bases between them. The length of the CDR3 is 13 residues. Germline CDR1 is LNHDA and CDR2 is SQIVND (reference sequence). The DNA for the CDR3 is TGTGCCAGTAGGGAGGCAGATTTCTATGGCTACACCTTC. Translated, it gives CASREADFYGYTF.

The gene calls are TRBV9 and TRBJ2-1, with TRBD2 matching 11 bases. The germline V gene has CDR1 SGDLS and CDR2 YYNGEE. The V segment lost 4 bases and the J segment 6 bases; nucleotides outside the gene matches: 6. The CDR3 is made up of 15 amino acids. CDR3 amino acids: CASSPTSGRFNEQFF. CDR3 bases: TGTGCCAGCAGCCCTACTAGCGGGAGATTCAATGAGCAGTTCTTC.

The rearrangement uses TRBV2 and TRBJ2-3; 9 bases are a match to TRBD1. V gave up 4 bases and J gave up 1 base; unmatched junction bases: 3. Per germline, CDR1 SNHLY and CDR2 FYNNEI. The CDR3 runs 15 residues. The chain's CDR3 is CASSAGQGGTDTQYF. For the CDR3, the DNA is TGTGCCAGCAGTGCGGGACAGGGTGGCACAGATACGCAGTATTTT.

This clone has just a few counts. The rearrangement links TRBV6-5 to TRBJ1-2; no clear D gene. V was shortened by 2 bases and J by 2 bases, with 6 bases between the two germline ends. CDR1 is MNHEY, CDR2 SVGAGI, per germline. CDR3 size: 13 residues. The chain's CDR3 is CASSYDWNYGYTF. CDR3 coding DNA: TGTGCCAGCAGTTACGACTGGAACTATGGCTACACCTTC.

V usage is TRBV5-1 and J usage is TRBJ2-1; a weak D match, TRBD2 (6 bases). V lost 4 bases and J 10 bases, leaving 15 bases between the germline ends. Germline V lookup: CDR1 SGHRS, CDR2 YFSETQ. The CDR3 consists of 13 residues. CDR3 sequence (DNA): TGCGCCAGCAGCCAACTTCGGGGGAACGAGCAGTTCTTC. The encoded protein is CASSQLRGNEQFF.

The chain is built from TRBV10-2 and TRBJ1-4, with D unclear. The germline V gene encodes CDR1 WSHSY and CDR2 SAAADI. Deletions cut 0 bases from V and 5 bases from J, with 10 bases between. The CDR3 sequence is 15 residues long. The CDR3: CASSESGRQNEKLFF. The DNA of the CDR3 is TGCGCCAGCAGTGAGTCGGGCAGGCAAAATGAAAAACTGTTTTTT.

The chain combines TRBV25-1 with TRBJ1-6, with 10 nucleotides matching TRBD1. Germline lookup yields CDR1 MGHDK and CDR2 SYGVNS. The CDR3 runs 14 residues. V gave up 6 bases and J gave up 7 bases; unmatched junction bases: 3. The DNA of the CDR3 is TGTGCCAGCAGACCGGGACAGGGGAATTCACCCCTCCACTTT. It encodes CASRPGQGNSPLHF.

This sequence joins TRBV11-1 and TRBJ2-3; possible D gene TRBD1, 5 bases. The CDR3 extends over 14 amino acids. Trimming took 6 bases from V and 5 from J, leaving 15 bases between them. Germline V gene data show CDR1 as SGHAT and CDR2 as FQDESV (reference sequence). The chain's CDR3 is CASSRTPVGDTQYF. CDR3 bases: TGTGCCAGCAGTCGGACACCCGTGGGAGATACGCAGTATTTT.